A single sample gave rise to the 10 T cell receptor beta chains below, sequenced in a study of long-term antiretroviral therapy in people with HIV. This was the immunoSEQ v3.0 assay at survey level. TCRdb's copy holds only in-frame clones and misses some; the assay was immunoSEQ multiplex PCR. The table shows approximately 11,000 clones, with about 80% occurring only once. The material was unsorted PBMCs, obtained 7.2 years after starting antiretroviral therapy. Source of these receptors: a man aged 50-60 years with HIV.

The rearrangement uses TRBV11-2 and TRBJ1-1; D perhaps matches TRBD1 (5 bases). Germline V lookup: CDR1 SGHAT, CDR2 FQNNGV. The V and J ends lost 5 bases and 2 bases respectively, with 21 bases between them. The CDR3 has 17 amino acids. The CDR3 nucleotides are TGTGCCAGCAGCGTCTTTGACAGCCCCCGATCTAACACTGAAGCTTTCTTT. Protein: CASSVFDSPRSNTEAFF. Together with reference TRBV11-2 and TRBJ1-1, the CDR3 gives the full variable domain: EAGVAQSPRYKIIEKRQSVAFWCNPISGHATLYWYQQILGQGPKLLIQFQNNGVVDDSQLPKDRFSAERLKGVDSTLKIQPAKLEDSAVYLCASSVFDSPRSNTEAFFGQGTRLTVV.

V usage is TRBV27 and J usage is TRBJ1-2, with a tentative D call TRBD1 (6 bases). Trimming took 5 bases from V and 7 from J, leaving 20 bases between them. The germline CDR1 and CDR2 sequences are MNHEY and SMNVEV (reference sequence). The CDR3 contains 15 residues. The CDR3 coding sequence is TGTGCCAGCAGTCAAGGGGGGGTAGGGTGGTCTGGCTACACCTTC. The encoded protein is CASSQGGVGWSGYTF.

The genes are TRBV12-5 and TRBJ2-3; TRBD2 matches at 14 bases. CDR1 is LGHNT and CDR2 is FRNRAP in the germline V gene. V lost 0 bases, J lost 4 bases, and 3 bases stayed unmatched. The CDR3 totals 17 residues. CDR3 protein: CASGLVGTSGGADTQYF. The DNA for the CDR3 is TGTGCTAGTGGTTTGGTAGGGACTAGCGGGGGAGCAGATACGCAGTATTTT.

This clone was detected a few times. The V gene is TRBV7-3, the J gene TRBJ2-3; D unresolved. Germline lookup yields CDR1 SGHTA and CDR2 FQGTGA. The V end lost 5 bases, the J end lost 0 bases, and 9 bases lay between the germline ends. The CDR3 covers 14 residues. CDR3 nucleotides: TGTGCCAGCAGCGGTCCAAGTAGCACAGATACGCAGTATTTT. As protein: CASSGPSSTDTQYF.

The rearrangement links TRBV2 to TRBJ2-3, with TRBD2 as a possible D gene (6 bases). The CDR3 spans 15 residues. In germline, CDR1 is SNHLY, CDR2 FYNNEI. Trimming removed 4 bases from V and 5 bases from J, with 16 bases in between. In DNA, the CDR3 is TGTGCCAGCAGTGTTCCGGGAGCTGGTAAAGATACGCAGTATTTT. Residues: CASSVPGAGKDTQYF. Complete variable domain (other parts from reference TRBV2 and TRBJ2-3): EPEVTQTPSHQVTQMGQEVILRCVPISNHLYFYWYRQILGQKVEFLVSFYNNEISEKSEIFDDQFSVERPDGSNFTLKIRSTKLEDSAMYFCASSVPGAGKDTQYFGPGTRLTVL.

V is TRBV27 and J is TRBJ1-1, with D tentatively TRBD1 (6 bases). Deletions cut 5 bases from V and 8 bases from J, with 18 bases between. Germline CDR1 MNHEY, CDR2 SMNVEV (reference sequence). The CDR3 consists of 14 residues. The CDR3 nucleotides are TGTGCCAGCAGTCCACGGGCAGGGGAGACGGAAGCTTTCTTT. Protein product: CASSPRAGETEAFF.

The V call is TRBV5-6, the J call TRBJ1-5; D is unresolved. V was clipped by 3 bases and J by 2 bases, with 18 bases between them. The CDR3 covers 17 residues. Germline V gene lookup returns CDR1 SGHDT and CDR2 YYEEEE. The CDR3 here is CASSSSREGYRNQPQHF. CDR3 bases: TGTGCCAGCAGCTCCTCCCGGGAAGGTTATCGCAATCAGCCCCAGCATTTT.

This rearrangement joins TRBV30 to TRBJ2-1, with 7 bases matching TRBD2. J was trimmed by 8 bases and V by 5 bases; bases with no gene match: 6. There are 12 residues in the CDR3. From germline, CDR1 is GTSNPN and CDR2 SVGIG (reference sequence). CDR3 nucleotide sequence: TGTGCCTGGGGCGGGGGAATCTATGAGCAGTTCTTC. Its protein is CAWGGGIYEQFF.

The J gene is TRBJ2-5, the V gene TRBV27, with D possibly TRBD2 on 5 matching bases. Matching the DNA end better, TRBJ2-7 makes the J call doubtful. CDR1 is MNHEY and CDR2 is SMNVEV in the germline V gene (reference sequence). The CDR3 totals 16 residues. CDR3 nucleotide sequence: TGTGCCAGCAGTTTATCGTGGGGAGAACGTACCTACGAGCAGTACTTC. Protein sequence: CASSLSWGERTYEQYF.

This chain links TRBV10-2 with TRBJ1-1, with D tentatively TRBD1 (5 bases). This CDR3 contains 16 residues. The V end was cut by 8 bases, the J end by 1 base, with 20 bases between. Germline V gives CDR1 WSHSY, CDR2 SAAADI. CDR3 in DNA: TGCGCCAGCGAAGACTTTTACAGGCTGGGGAACACTGAAGCTTTCTTT. It specifies CASEDFYRLGNTEAFF.